This TCR beta chain appears in the sequencing data of a study of blood T cells in healthy people across ages. Together with a sample-barcoded 5' primer, a J-beta primer mix was included in a second PCR lasting roughly 6 to 12 cycles. TCRdb re-derived calls from the 5' RACE reads in MiXCR, one entry per CDR3 protein. The sample contains hundreds of thousands of distinct CDR3 sequences, 55% to 75% of which appear only once. The CDR3 is 15 amino acids. Trimming cost V 2 bases and J 6 bases, with 16 bases left between them. Germline loops: CDR1 ENHRY, CDR2 SYGVKD. This clonotype was detected a few times. This receptor was obtained from a man aged 30 to 45 in good health. The sequencing sample was made of blood. This chain connects TRBV10-3 to TRBJ1-2; D is unclear. The CDR3 nucleotides are TGTGCCATCAGTGAGCGGGGTGGGAATATCCATGGCTACACCTTC. Amino acid sequence: CAISERGGNIHGYTF.